The 23 T cell receptor beta chains given below trace back to one sample, sequenced in a study of beta chain features in type 1 diabetes. All of the isolated RNA was reverse transcribed, so expressed TCRB transcripts were sequenced. TCRdb's copy holds only in-frame clones and misses some; the assay was immunoSEQ multiplex PCR. The repertoire holds under 550,000 clones, with over 10% as singletons. Sequenced sample: naive CD4+ T cells from blood. The source of these receptors is a woman between 18 and 30 years old in good health.

The table lists this clone with a few counts. The chain couples TRBV7-8 to TRBJ2-5, with 7 bases that match TRBD1. This CDR3 spans 17 amino acids. The ends lost 5 bases at V and 2 bases at J; junction bases unmatched: 14. Germline-derived CDR1 and CDR2 are SGHVS and FQNEAQ. The chain's CDR3 is CASSPRRQTGVQETQYF. CDR3 coding DNA: TGTGCCAGCAGCCCCCGCCGTCAAACAGGGGTTCAAGAGACCCAGTACTTC. The whole variable domain, filled in from reference TRBV7-8 and TRBJ2-5, reads GAGVSQSPRYKVAKRGQDVALRCDPISGHVSLFWYQQALGQGPEFLTYFQNEAQLDKSGLPSDRFFAERPEGSVSTLKIQRTQQEDSAVYLCASSPRRQTGVQETQYFGPGTRLLVL.

The table lists this clone with a few counts. V is TRBV7-8 and J is TRBJ2-3; no clear D. V was trimmed by 3 bases and J by 5 bases, leaving 9 bases between them. Germline V gives CDR1 SGHVS, CDR2 FQNEAQ. The CDR3 sequence is 13 residues long. The CDR3 DNA follows: TGTGCCAGCAGCTTGCCCATCCTAGATACGCAGTATTTT. It encodes CASSLPILDTQYF. The full variable domain, completed using reference TRBV7-8 and TRBJ2-3, is GAGVSQSPRYKVAKRGQDVALRCDPISGHVSLFWYQQALGQGPEFLTYFQNEAQLDKSGLPSDRFFAERPEGSVSTLKIQRTQQEDSAVYLCASSLPILDTQYFGPGTRLTVL.

CDR3 residues: CASSRTVDQPQHF. Written as DNA, the CDR3 is TGTGCCAGCAGCCGTACAGTGGATCAGCCCCAGCATTTT. This chain uses TRBV6-5 with TRBJ1-5; D is unresolved. V was clipped by 6 bases and J by 5 bases, with 11 bases between them. CDR1 is MNHEY, CDR2 SVGAGI, per germline. There are 13 residues in the CDR3.

The rearrangement links TRBV9 to TRBJ1-3; 8 positions agree with TRBD1. J gave up 2 bases and V 0 bases, and 7 bases lay outside the gene matches. CDR3 length equals 17 residues. Germline V gene lookup returns CDR1 SGDLS and CDR2 YYNGEE. This CDR3 reads CASSVELGQGAGNTIYF. For the CDR3, the DNA is TGTGCCAGCAGCGTAGAGTTAGGACAGGGCGCTGGAAACACCATATATTTT.

The chain recombines TRBV7-2 with TRBJ2-5; no firm D call. This CDR3 comprises 14 residues. The germline V and J ends were trimmed by 1 base and 4 bases, with 10 bases remaining between them. Germline CDR1 and CDR2: SGHTA and FQGNSA. The CDR3 region has the DNA TGTGCCAGCAGCTTAGGAGGTTTTGGAGAGACCCAGTACTTC. This codes for CASSLGGFGETQYF.

The V call is TRBV11-3, the J call TRBJ1-1, with no clear D. Trimming took 5 bases from V and 9 from J, leaving 13 bases between them. Per germline, CDR1 SGHNT and CDR2 YENEEA. There are 12 residues in the CDR3. The CDR3 DNA sequence: TGTGCCAGCAGCCGAGTAGCCCTCAAAGCTTTCTTT. Encoded protein: CASSRVALKAFF.

This clone was seen a few times. The chain carries TRBV7-9 and TRBJ2-7; D may be TRBD2 (5 bases). Germline CDR1 SEHNR, CDR2 FQNEAQ (reference sequence). This CDR3 is 13 amino acids long. The V end was cut by 0 bases, the J end by 7 bases, with 10 bases between. The CDR3 region has the DNA TGTGCCAGCAGCTTAGCCGGGGTGAGGGAGCAGTACTTC. Translating gives CASSLAGVREQYF.

This clone was counted a few times. The gene calls are TRBV27 and TRBJ2-7, with a weak D call TRBD1 (5 bases). Germline CDR1 reads MNHEY; CDR2 reads SMNVEV (reference sequence). Trimming pared 2 bases from V and 7 bases from J, leaving 12 bases between. The CDR3 runs 13 residues. The CDR3 bases are TGTGCCAGCAGTTTACCCCAGGGCCCGGAGCAGTACTTC. The encoded protein is CASSLPQGPEQYF.

V and J are TRBV2 and TRBJ2-1; 8 bases line up with TRBD2. Germline CDR1 SNHLY, CDR2 FYNNEI. CDR3 length: 13 amino acids. The V gene end was trimmed by 6 bases and the J gene end by 6 bases; junction bases not matched to a gene: 4. The CDR3 loop reads CASSRLASNEQFF. As DNA, the CDR3 is TGTGCCAGCAGCAGACTAGCGAGCAATGAGCAGTTCTTC. Looking up the rest from reference TRBV2 and TRBJ2-1 gives the full variable domain: EPEVTQTPSHQVTQMGQEVILRCVPISNHLYFYWYRQILGQKVEFLVSFYNNEISEKSEIFDDQFSVERPDGSNFTLKIRSTKLEDSAMYFCASSRLASNEQFFGPGTRLTVL.

This clone showed up just a few times. The chain is built from TRBV30 and TRBJ1-2, with 10 bases matching TRBD1. The germline CDR1 and CDR2 sequences are GTSNPN and SVGIG (reference sequence). The CDR3 extends over 14 amino acids. V shed 3 bases and J 2 bases; nucleotides not matched to a gene: 3. For the CDR3, the DNA is TGTGCCTGGAGGGGGACAGGGGCCAACTATGGCTACACCTTC. It specifies CAWRGTGANYGYTF.

V is TRBV7-3 and J is TRBJ1-6; D is ambiguous. The germline V gene encodes CDR1 SGHTA and CDR2 FQGTGA. Trimming took off 3 bases at V and 10 bases at J, with 10 bases between the two ends. CDR3 length equals 13 residues. CDR3 amino acids: CASSFNEASPLHF. In nucleotides, the CDR3 is TGTGCCAGCAGCTTCAACGAGGCATCACCCCTCCACTTT.

Here the CDR3 reads CASSSRRGVETQYF. CDR3 bases: TGTGCCAGCAGTTCGCGCCGAGGGGTAGAGACCCAGTACTTC. V gene TRBV25-1 combines with J gene TRBJ2-5, with D possibly called TRBD1 or TRBD2 (5 bases each). The V end lost 5 bases, the J end lost 4 bases, and 14 bases lay between the germline ends. CDR3 size: 14 residues. CDR1 and CDR2 from the germline V gene are MGHDK and SYGVNS.

This rearrangement joins TRBV30 to TRBJ1-3; D unresolved. Germline V CDR1 and CDR2: GTSNPN, SVGIG (reference sequence). Trimming removed 5 bases at V and 0 bases at J, with 8 bases between. This CDR3 is 13 amino acids long. CDR3 nucleotides: TGTGCCTGGGCTGATAACTCTGGAAACACCATATATTTT. This translates into CAWADNSGNTIYF.

Only a few counts were recorded for this clone. The chain couples TRBV29-1 to TRBJ2-3, with 8 nucleotides matching TRBD2. The CDR3 runs to 14 residues. Unmatched junction bases numbered 6, after V lost 4 bases and J lost 3 bases. The V gene's germline CDR1 is SQVTM and CDR2 ANQGSEA. The CDR3 nucleotides read TGCAGCGTTGGACAGCGGGAGAGGACAGATACGCAGTATTTT. Protein sequence: CSVGQRERTDTQYF.

The table lists this clone with a few counts. This chain uses TRBV7-9 with TRBJ2-1; 9 bases match TRBD2. Germline V lookup: CDR1 SEHNR, CDR2 FQNEAQ (reference sequence). The CDR3 spans 15 residues. V lost 6 bases, J lost 3 bases, and 6 bases stayed unmatched. CDR3 nucleotides: TGTGCCAGCAGTCTAGCGGGGCCCTTCTACAATGAGCAGTTCTTC. Encoded protein: CASSLAGPFYNEQFF.

This clone came up a few times. This chain joins TRBV30 and TRBJ1-1; no firm D call. Germline V gene sequence: CDR1 GTSNPN, CDR2 SVGIG (reference sequence). Trimming removed 3 bases from V and 5 bases from J, with 13 bases in between. The CDR3 totals 13 residues. The CDR3 nucleotides are TGTGCCTGGAGCACCGGCCCCGGTACTGAAGCTTTCTTT. This translates into CAWSTGPGTEAFF.

The V call is TRBV15, the J call TRBJ2-1, with D maybe TRBD1 (6 bases). Germline CDR1 and CDR2: LNHNV and YYDKDF (reference sequence). There are 12 residues in the CDR3. V was cut by 3 bases and J by 6 bases, with 6 bases left in between. CDR3 region: CATSRTGNEQFF. The DNA of the CDR3 is TGTGCCACCAGCAGGACAGGCAATGAGCAGTTCTTC.

This clone was counted a few times. This chain links TRBV29-1 with TRBJ2-1; no reliable D call. The CDR3 sequence is 13 residues long. With 4 bases removed from V and 7 bases from J, the gap between germline ends came to 14 bases. CDR1 and CDR2 (germline): SQVTM, ANQGSEA. DNA of the CDR3: TGCAGCGTTGCTCTTTTTACGGATAATGAGCAGTTCTTC. Its translation is CSVALFTDNEQFF.

With regard to this clone: The sample holds other DNA sequences that translate to the same CDR3. The genes are TRBV7-2 and TRBJ2-3; unclear D gene. Germline CDR1 is SGHTA and CDR2 is FQGNSA. This CDR3 is 14 amino acids long. Trimming removed 1 base at V and 0 bases at J, with 5 bases between. CDR3 protein: CASSLVRSTDTQYF. In nucleotides, the CDR3 is TGTGCCAGCAGCTTAGTGCGTAGCACAGATACGCAGTATTTT.

The gene calls are TRBV29-1 and TRBJ2-1; 7 bases map to TRBD1. The junction had 2 bases not matched to a gene; V was cut back by 5 bases and J by 1 base. CDR1 SQVTM and CDR2 ANQGSEA come from the germline V gene. The CDR3 consists of 13 residues. The CDR3 here is CSVKQGSYNEQFF. CDR3 bases: TGCAGCGTTAAACAGGGGTCCTACAATGAGCAGTTCTTC.

The J gene is TRBJ1-4, the V gene TRBV19; TRBD1 agrees at 7 bases. CDR1 and CDR2 from the germline V gene are LNHDA and SQIVND (reference sequence). The CDR3 extends over 14 amino acids. V lost 6 bases, J lost 5 bases, and 6 bases stayed unmatched. The CDR3 DNA reads TGTGCCAGTAGCATTACAGGGGTCAATGAAAAACTGTTTTTT. Protein sequence: CASSITGVNEKLFF. Supplemented by reference TRBV19 and TRBJ1-4, the full variable domain reads DGGITQSPKYLFRKEGQNVTLSCEQNLNHDAMYWYRQDPGQGLRLIYYSQIVNDFQKGDIAEGYSVSREKKESFPLTVTSAQKNPTAFYLCASSITGVNEKLFFGSGTQLSVL.

This clone was picked up many times. The CDR3 reads CALLAGVGEQFF. The CDR3 region has the DNA TGTGCGTTGCTAGCGGGAGTAGGGGAGCAGTTCTTC. V gene TRBV30 combines with J gene TRBJ2-1, with 10 bases lining up with TRBD2. Germline values: CDR1 GTSNPN, CDR2 SVGIG (reference sequence). The CDR3 sequence is 12 residues long.

The chain combines TRBV5-4 with TRBJ2-5; 8 positions agree with TRBD1. The V gene's germline CDR1 is SGHNT and CDR2 YYREEE (reference sequence). The length of the CDR3 is 14 residues. Trimming took 3 bases from V and 2 from J; bases not matched to a gene: 3. The CDR3 bases are TGTGCCAGCAGCTGGACAGGGATACAAGAGACCCAGTACTTC. Protein: CASSWTGIQETQYF.